These 14 T cell receptor beta chains share one sample of origin, sequenced in a study of T-cell memory formation after mild COVID-19. TCRdb re-derived calls from the 5' RACE reads in MiXCR, one entry per CDR3 protein. The sample holds just over 300,000 distinct CDR3 sequences; just under 20% are singletons and the top ten take roughly 20%. Material for sequencing was PBMCs or a T cell subset sorted from them (not recorded which). The receptor source for this set is a man between 18 and 29 years old who had mild COVID-19 (a few samples of this study predate the infection). Cell type and time point are not known.

The table lists this clonotype with many counts. The gene calls are TRBV3-1 and TRBJ2-5; a weak D match, TRBD2 (6 bases). The length of the CDR3 is 14 residues. The V and J ends lost 10 bases and 5 bases respectively, with 20 bases between them. Germline lookup yields CDR1 LGHDT and CDR2 YNNKEL (reference sequence). The CDR3 loop reads CATCQSEGSETQYF. As DNA, the CDR3 is TGTGCCACCTGTCAATCGGAGGGCAGCGAGACCCAGTACTTC.

This clonotype has a count of ten or more. The rearrangement uses TRBV4-1 and TRBJ2-1, with D possibly being TRBD2 (6 bases). Germline CDR1 MGHRA, CDR2 YSYEKL. The CDR3 extends over 14 amino acids. The V and J ends lost 4 bases and 6 bases respectively, with 13 bases between them. The CDR3, as DNA: TGCGCCAGCAGCCCGGGACTCCTGGGCAATGAGCAGTTCTTC. It codes for CASSPGLLGNEQFF.

Ten or more counts support this clonotype. The CDR3 bases are TGTGCCACCAGCAGAGACAGGGGGCAAGAGACCCAGTACTTC. Translated: CATSRDRGQETQYF. The rearrangement links TRBV15 to TRBJ2-5; TRBD1 agrees at 7 bases. J gave up 2 bases and V 0 bases, and 0 bases lay outside the gene matches. CDR1 LNHNV and CDR2 YYDKDF come from the germline V gene (reference sequence). CDR3 length equals 14 residues.

This clonotype was observed a few times. The chain uses TRBV4-1 and TRBJ2-5; maybe TRBD1 (6 bases). Germline-derived CDR1 and CDR2 are MGHRA and YSYEKL. The CDR3 contains 16 residues. V was shortened by 1 base and J by 0 bases, with 12 bases between the two germline ends. The CDR3 loop reads CASSQATQGYQETQYF. The CDR3 nucleotides are TGCGCCAGCAGCCAAGCAACGCAGGGGTACCAAGAGACCCAGTACTTC.

This clonotype was found many times. The genes are TRBV4-3 and TRBJ2-5, with unresolved D. The V end was cut by 1 base, the J end by 1 base, with 4 bases between. The CDR3 runs to 13 residues. Germline V gene data show CDR1 as LGHNA and CDR2 as YSLEER. The DNA of the CDR3 is TGCGCCAGCAGCCAAGGGGGCCAAGAGACCCAGTACTTC. This translates into CASSQGGQETQYF.

The chain combines TRBV24-1 with TRBJ2-1, with 9 nucleotides matching TRBD1. V shed 9 bases and J 1 base; nucleotides not matched to a gene: 9. The germline V gene encodes CDR1 KGHDR and CDR2 SFDVKD. The length of the CDR3 is 16 residues. CDR3 nucleotide sequence: TGTGCCACCGGGGGGACGACAGGGGGTTCCTACAATGAGCAGTTCTTC. It encodes CATGGTTGGSYNEQFF.

V gene TRBV25-1 combines with J gene TRBJ1-1; D is unclear. CDR3 length equals 12 residues. CDR1 and CDR2 (germline): MGHDK, SYGVNS. Trimming shortened V by 6 bases and J by 3 bases, and 8 bases separated the two germline ends. The CDR3 bases are TGTGCCAGCAGCCTTACTTACACTGAAGCTTTCTTT. Translation gives CASSLTYTEAFF.

This clonotype was picked up many times. The rearrangement links TRBV7-2 to TRBJ2-1; D gene unclear. Trimming took off 2 bases at V and 10 bases at J, with 9 bases between the two ends. Germline loops: CDR1 SGHTA, CDR2 FQGNSA. This CDR3 contains 12 residues. This chain's CDR3 is CASSLIVGEQFF. CDR3 bases: TGTGCCAGCAGCTTAATAGTCGGGGAGCAGTTCTTC.

V gene TRBV29-1 combines with J gene TRBJ2-4; D ambiguous. V gave up 1 base and J gave up 1 base, with 14 bases separating them. CDR1 is SQVTM and CDR2 is ANQGSEA in the germline V gene. CDR3 length: 16 residues. CDR3 in amino acids: CSVEALERRAKNIQYF. Written as DNA, the CDR3 is TGCAGCGTTGAAGCTTTGGAAAGACGGGCCAAAAACATTCAGTACTTC.

The chain is built from TRBV10-3 and TRBJ2-7, with unresolved D. The length of the CDR3 is 11 residues. Germline CDR1 and CDR2: ENHRY and SYGVKD. Trimming cost V 5 bases and J 3 bases, with 5 bases left between them. This chain's CDR3 is CAISPDYEQYF. The CDR3 DNA is TGTGCCATCAGTCCCGACTACGAGCAGTACTTC.

This rearrangement joins TRBV15 to TRBJ2-7; the D call may be TRBD1 or TRBD2 (5 bases each). In germline, CDR1 is LNHNV, CDR2 YYDKDF (reference sequence). The CDR3 runs 16 residues. With 3 bases removed from V and 2 bases from J, the gap between germline ends came to 17 bases. CDR3 coding DNA: TGTGCCACCAGCAGCATAAGAGGGGTTATTGCCTACGAGCAGTACTTC. The encoded protein is CATSSIRGVIAYEQYF.

The V and J genes are TRBV5-1 and TRBJ2-7; 7 bases are shared with TRBD2. Germline CDR1 SGHRS, CDR2 YFSETQ. The length of the CDR3 is 14 residues. The junction had 7 bases not matched to a gene; V was cut back by 1 base and J by 6 bases. CDR3 protein: CASSLLGPSGEQYF. The DNA of the CDR3 is TGCGCCAGCAGCTTGTTGGGCCCTAGCGGCGAGCAGTACTTC.

The sample holds many counts of this clonotype. Its ends do not fully match the called genes, so a read error is possible. This chain joins TRBV5-1 and TRBJ2-3, with no clear D. CDR3 length: 14 residues. CDR1 and CDR2 from the germline V gene are SGHRS and YFSETQ. The CDR3 DNA is TGTGCCAGCAGCTTAGAGACTAGCACAGATACGCAGTATTTT. Its protein is CASSLETSTDTQYF.

The chain employs TRBV11-2 and TRBJ2-3; TRBD2 agrees at 7 bases. The CDR3 has 16 amino acids. V was pared by 3 bases and J by 6 bases, with 12 bases of the junction left unmatched. Per the germline V gene, CDR1 is SGHAT and CDR2 is FQNNGV. CDR3 loop: CASSFTRERDSDTQYF. In DNA, the CDR3 is TGTGCCAGCAGCTTCACACGCGAGCGGGACTCCGATACGCAGTATTTT.